This TCR beta chain comes out of a study of T cells in Graves' hyperthyroidism and ophthalmopathy. Study-level background: At initial diagnosis, before any treatment had begun, peripheral blood was obtained. Overall study findings and caveats: Stable hyperthyroidism was separated from ophthalmopathy by a model based on 13 V-J features.

Amplified regions were TCR beta CDR3 sequences from RNA transcripts. The TCR CDR3 was amplified in a first-round RT-PCR using the HTBI primer set. TCRdb recomputed calls from the multiplex PCR reads with MiXCR, one row per CDR3 protein. Among about 700,000 distinct CDR3 sequences listed, about 14% were seen once. This clonotype was seen at least ten times. Its antigen is unknown. CDR3 length: 13 residues. Germline V gene data show CDR1 as SGHAT and CDR2 as FQNNGV. Trimming stripped 6 bases from V and 2 bases from J, with 10 bases between. The chain employs TRBV11-2 and TRBJ1-1; unclear D gene. The source material was blood. The TCR originated in a woman under 30 with Graves' hyperthyroidism. This CDR3 is CASSLDYNTEAFF. The CDR3 DNA reads TGTGCCAGCAGTCTGGACTATAACACTGAAGCTTTCTTT.